The sequence of this T cell receptor beta chain was determined in a study of low-dose radiotherapy and immunotherapy resistance in tumors. Across the whole study: Every two weeks, one day ahead of radiation and immunotherapy, cyclophosphamide 200 mg/m2 was given (intravenously).

V lost 1 base, J lost 3 bases, and 7 bases lay in between. CDR3 length: 12 amino acids. Per the germline V gene, CDR1 is GTSNPN and CDR2 is SVGIG (reference sequence). As for time point: before trial treatment. Treatment combined nivolumab, ipilimumab, aspirin, low-dose cyclophosphamide and low-dose radiotherapy in a dose-escalation trial. Each eligible patient had an advanced solid tumor, and these tumors lacked tumor-infiltrating lymphocytes. cDNA synthesis used a TRAV/TRBV-specific primer set for both chains. The TCRs were subjected to amplification over 20 PCR cycles employing a constant-region primer in conjunction with a V-primer adapter. A single record per CDR3 protein comes from TCRdb applying MiXCR to the reads. The sample records over 65,000 distinct CDR3 sequences, 18% being singletons.

The TCR comes from a male donor with prostate cancer. V and J are TRBV30 and TRBJ2-7, with D hard to call. The sequencing used PBMCs, collected before treatment. In DNA, the CDR3 is TGTGCCTGGAGTGAGGACGGCTACGAGCAGTACTTC. This encodes CAWSEDGYEQYF.